This T cell receptor beta chain is from a study of Ad26.COV2.S vaccination and SARS-CoV-2 variants. This clone was found once. Antigen unknown. As for treatment: approximately 18 received Ad26.COV2.S at low or high dose, single or two shots; several received placebo; per-sample allocation not given. Sampling occurred on day 63 after the first vaccine or placebo injection. A Boston adult aged 18-55 years was the donor. Some clones are missing from TCRdb's copy, which holds only in-frame ones; the method was immunoSEQ multiplex PCR. The table includes 320,000 or so clones, roughly 90% detected once. Whole-study findings and limits: Reportedly, spike-specific CD8+ and CD4+ T cell responses achieved substantial breadth once vaccination had taken place.

V was trimmed by 2 bases and J by 4 bases, leaving 19 bases between them. The CDR3 length is 17 residues. The material sequenced was peripheral blood, taken in a trial of Ad26.COV2.S vaccine versus placebo. The chain combines TRBV5-3 with TRBJ1-3; D may be TRBD1 (5 bases). TRBV5-3 is known as an ORF, though its function is uncertain. This sequence originates from a person aged 18-65 years who received the Ad26.COV2.S COVID-19 vaccine or a placebo. The CDR3 DNA reads TGTGCCAGAAGCTTAAAGTCCAGGGCCGAGATAGGAAACACCATATATTTT. It encodes CARSLKSRAEIGNTIYF.